One sample yielded the 5 T cell receptor beta chains listed below, sequenced in a study of identical twins. TCRdb re-called the 5' RACE reads with MiXCR, one entry per CDR3 protein. The sample comprises around 160,000 distinct CDR3 sequences, roughly 3.5% of which are singletons, and approximately 7.6% rests with the top ten. The sample consisted of memory T cells sorted from blood. All receptors come from a man between 18 and 29 years old in good health.

This clonotype was observed at least ten times. V usage is TRBV29-1 and J usage is TRBJ2-5, with 7 bases lining up with TRBD2. Trimming cost V 7 bases and J 2 bases; bases outside gene matches: 16. CDR1 and CDR2 from the germline V gene are SQVTM and ANQGSEA. This CDR3 has 16 amino acids. The CDR3 nucleotides read TGCAGCGCCCGGGTGTCTCGCCGGGGAGGGCAAGAGACCCAGTACTTC. Translated: CSARVSRRGGQETQYF.

This clonotype has a count of ten or more. The chain employs TRBV5-1 and TRBJ2-1; possibly TRBD1 for D (6 bases). This CDR3 region has 18 residues. CDR1 and CDR2 from the germline V gene are SGHRS and YFSETQ. V was trimmed by 4 bases and J by 9 bases, leaving 29 bases between them. The CDR3 here is CASSRTAIGQMKGSEQFF. DNA for the CDR3: TGCGCCAGCAGCCGTACCGCGATCGGACAGATGAAAGGGTCTGAGCAGTTCTTC.

This clonotype showed up many times. The chain couples TRBV6-2 or TRBV6-3 to TRBJ2-2; 9 nucleotides match TRBD1. CDR3 size: 14 residues. The V and J ends lost 6 bases and 6 bases, in that order; junction bases with no gene match: 5. Germline CDR1 is MNHEY and CDR2 is SVGEGT. DNA for the CDR3: TGTGCCAGCAGCCCGGGACAGGGTGCCGGGGAGCTGTTTTTT. Its protein product is CASSPGQGAGELFF.

This CDR3 is CSARETGLNTEAFF. The CDR3 coding sequence is TGCAGTGCTAGGGAGACAGGTTTGAACACTGAAGCTTTCTTT. The rearrangement uses TRBV20-1 and TRBJ1-1, with D maybe TRBD1 (6 bases). The germline V gene has CDR1 DFQATT and CDR2 SNEGSKA (reference sequence). The CDR3 has 14 amino acids. Trimming shortened V by 3 bases and J by 0 bases, and 11 bases separated the two germline ends.

This clonotype was seen many times. V is TRBV7-8 and J is TRBJ2-2; D uncertain. CDR1 and CDR2 (germline): SGHVS, FQNEAQ. V was shortened by 8 bases and J by 1 base, with 11 bases between the two germline ends. CDR3 length equals 14 residues. CDR3 DNA sequence: TGTGCCAGCTCGGAATGGCTGAACACCGGGGAGCTGTTTTTT. Its protein is CASSEWLNTGELFF.